This T cell receptor (beta chain) was documented in a study of blood T cell repertoires in COVID-19. Looking at the study overall: Donors in the United States, Italy and Spain gave samples during acute or convalescent COVID-19.

With 2 bases removed from V and 2 bases from J, the gap between germline ends came to 16 bases. Germline assignment: CDR1 MNHEY and CDR2 SMNVEV (reference sequence). CDR3 length: 17 amino acids. TCRdb keeps only in-frame clones here, not all; method: immunoSEQ multiplex PCR. The repertoire holds just over 70,000 clones, with under 95% as singletons. Source material: peripheral blood. The TCR was taken from a human donor in a cohort sampled during active COVID-19. The chain combines TRBV27 with TRBJ1-5, with a weak D call TRBD1 (5 bases). The chain's CDR3 is CASSLRNSGAGNQPQHF. The CDR3 bases are TGTGCCAGCAGTTTACGGAACAGCGGGGCGGGCAATCAGCCCCAGCATTTT.